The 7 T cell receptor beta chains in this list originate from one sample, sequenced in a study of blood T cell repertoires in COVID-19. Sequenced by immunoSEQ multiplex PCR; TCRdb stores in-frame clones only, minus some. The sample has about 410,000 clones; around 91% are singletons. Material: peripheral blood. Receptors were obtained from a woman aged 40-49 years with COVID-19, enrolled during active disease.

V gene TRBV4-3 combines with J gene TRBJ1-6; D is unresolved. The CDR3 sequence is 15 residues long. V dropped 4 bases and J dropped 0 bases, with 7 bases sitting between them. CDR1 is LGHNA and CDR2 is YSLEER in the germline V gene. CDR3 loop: CASSPGSSYNSPLHF. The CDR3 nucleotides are TGCGCCAGCAGCCCGGGAAGCTCCTATAATTCACCCCTCCACTTT.

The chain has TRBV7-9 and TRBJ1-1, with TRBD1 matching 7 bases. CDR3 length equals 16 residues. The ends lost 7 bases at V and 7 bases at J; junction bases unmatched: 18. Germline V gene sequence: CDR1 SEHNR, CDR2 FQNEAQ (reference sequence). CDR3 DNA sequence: TGTGCCAGCACCTACCTTTGGACGGGGACAGCCAATGAAGCTTTCTTT. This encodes CASTYLWTGTANEAFF. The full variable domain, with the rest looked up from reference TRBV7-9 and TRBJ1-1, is DTGVSQNPRHKITKRGQNVTFRCDPISEHNRLYWYRQTLGQGPEFLTYFQNEAQLEKSRLLSDRFSAERPKGSFSTLEIQRTEQGDSAMYLCASTYLWTGTANEAFFGQGTRLTVV.

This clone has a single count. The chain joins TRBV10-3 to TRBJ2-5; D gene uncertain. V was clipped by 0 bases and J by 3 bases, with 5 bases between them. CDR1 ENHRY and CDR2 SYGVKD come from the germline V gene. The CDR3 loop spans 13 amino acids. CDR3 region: CAISESPEETQYF. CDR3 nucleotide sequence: TGTGCCATCAGTGAGTCTCCGGAAGAGACCCAGTACTTC.

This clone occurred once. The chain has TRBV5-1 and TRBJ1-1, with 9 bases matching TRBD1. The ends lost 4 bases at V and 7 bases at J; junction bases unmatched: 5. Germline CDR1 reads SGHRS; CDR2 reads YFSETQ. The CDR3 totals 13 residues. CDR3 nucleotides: TGCGCCAGCAGCCGGGACAGGGTTGATGAAGCTTTCTTT. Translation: CASSRDRVDEAFF.

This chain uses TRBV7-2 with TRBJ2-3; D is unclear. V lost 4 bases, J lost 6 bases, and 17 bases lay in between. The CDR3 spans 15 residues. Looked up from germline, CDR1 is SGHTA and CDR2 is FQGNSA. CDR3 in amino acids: CASSYVSNGRDTQYF. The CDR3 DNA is TGTGCCAGCAGCTATGTCTCGAACGGTCGGGATACGCAGTATTTT. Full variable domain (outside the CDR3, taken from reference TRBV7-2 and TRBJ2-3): GAGVSQSPSNKVTEKGKDVELRCDPISGHTALYWYRQSLGQGLEFLIYFQGNSAPDKSGLPSDRFSAERTGGSVSTLTIQRTQQEDSAVYLCASSYVSNGRDTQYFGPGTRLTVL.

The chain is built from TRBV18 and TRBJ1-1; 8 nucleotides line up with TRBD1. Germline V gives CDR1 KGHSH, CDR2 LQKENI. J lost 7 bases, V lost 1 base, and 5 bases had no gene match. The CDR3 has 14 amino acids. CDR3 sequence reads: CASSPRQGLDEAFF. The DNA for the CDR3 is TGTGCCAGCTCACCACGACAGGGGTTGGATGAAGCTTTCTTT.

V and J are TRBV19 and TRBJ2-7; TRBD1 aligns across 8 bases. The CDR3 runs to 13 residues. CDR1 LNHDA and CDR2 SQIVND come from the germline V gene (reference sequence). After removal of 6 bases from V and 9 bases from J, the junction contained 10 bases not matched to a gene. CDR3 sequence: CASSNGQGIAQYF. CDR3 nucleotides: TGTGCCAGTAGCAACGGACAGGGAATTGCGCAGTACTTC. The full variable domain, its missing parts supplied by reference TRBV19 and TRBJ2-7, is DGGITQSPKYLFRKEGQNVTLSCEQNLNHDAMYWYRQDPGQGLRLIYYSQIVNDFQKGDIAEGYSVSREKKESFPLTVTSAQKNPTAFYLCASSNGQGIAQYFGPGTRLTVT.